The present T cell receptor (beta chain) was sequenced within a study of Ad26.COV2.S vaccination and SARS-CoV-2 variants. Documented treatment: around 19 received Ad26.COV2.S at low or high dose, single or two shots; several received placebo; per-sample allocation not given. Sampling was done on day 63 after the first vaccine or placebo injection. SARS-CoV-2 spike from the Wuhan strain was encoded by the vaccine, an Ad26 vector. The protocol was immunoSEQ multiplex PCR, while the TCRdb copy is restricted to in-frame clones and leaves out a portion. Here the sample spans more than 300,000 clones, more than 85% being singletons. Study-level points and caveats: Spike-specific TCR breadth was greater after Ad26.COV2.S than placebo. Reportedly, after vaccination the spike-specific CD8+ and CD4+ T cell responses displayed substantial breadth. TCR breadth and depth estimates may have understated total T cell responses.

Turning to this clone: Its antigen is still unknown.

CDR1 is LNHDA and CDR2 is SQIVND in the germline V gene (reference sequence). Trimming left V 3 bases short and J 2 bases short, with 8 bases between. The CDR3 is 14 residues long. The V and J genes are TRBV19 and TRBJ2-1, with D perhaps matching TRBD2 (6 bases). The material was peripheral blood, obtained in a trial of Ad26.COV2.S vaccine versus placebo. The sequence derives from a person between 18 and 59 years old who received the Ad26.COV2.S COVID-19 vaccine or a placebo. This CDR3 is CASSIAGTYNEQFF. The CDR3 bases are TGTGCCAGTAGTATTGCGGGGACCTACAATGAGCAGTTCTTC.